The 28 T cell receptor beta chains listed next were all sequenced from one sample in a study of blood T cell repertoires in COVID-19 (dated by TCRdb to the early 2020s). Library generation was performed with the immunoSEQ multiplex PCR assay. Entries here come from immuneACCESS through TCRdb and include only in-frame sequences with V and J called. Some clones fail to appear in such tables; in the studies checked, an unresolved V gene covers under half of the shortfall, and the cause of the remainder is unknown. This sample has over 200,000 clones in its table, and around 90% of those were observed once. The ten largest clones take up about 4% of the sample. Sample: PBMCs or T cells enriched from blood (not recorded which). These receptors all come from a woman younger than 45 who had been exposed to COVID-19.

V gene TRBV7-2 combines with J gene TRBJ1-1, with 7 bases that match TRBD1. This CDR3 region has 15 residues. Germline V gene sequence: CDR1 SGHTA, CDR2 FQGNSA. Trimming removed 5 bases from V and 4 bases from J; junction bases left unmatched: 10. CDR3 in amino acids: CASSLPRGGITEAFF. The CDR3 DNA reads TGTGCCAGCAGCCTCCCCAGAGGGGGCATCACTGAAGCTTTCTTT. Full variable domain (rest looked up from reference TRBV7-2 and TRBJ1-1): GAGVSQSPSNKVTEKGKDVELRCDPISGHTALYWYRQSLGQGLEFLIYFQGNSAPDKSGLPSDRFSAERTGGSVSTLTIQRTQQEDSAVYLCASSLPRGGITEAFFGQGTRLTVV.

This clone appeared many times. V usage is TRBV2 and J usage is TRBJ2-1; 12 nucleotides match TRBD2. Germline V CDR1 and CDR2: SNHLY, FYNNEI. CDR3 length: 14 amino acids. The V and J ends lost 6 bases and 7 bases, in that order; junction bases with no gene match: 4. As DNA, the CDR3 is TGTGCCAGCAGGTGGACTAGCGGGACGAATGAGCAGTTCTTC. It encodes CASRWTSGTNEQFF.

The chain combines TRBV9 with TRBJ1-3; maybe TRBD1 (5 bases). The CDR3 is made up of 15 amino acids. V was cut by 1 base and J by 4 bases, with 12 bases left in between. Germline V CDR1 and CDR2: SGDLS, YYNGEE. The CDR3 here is CASSVQGRRGNTIYF. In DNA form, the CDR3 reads TGTGCCAGCAGCGTACAGGGTCGAAGGGGAAACACCATATATTTT.

CDR3 protein: CASSLELAGGPSDTQYF. CDR3 bases: TGCGCCAGCAGCTTGGAGCTAGCGGGAGGGCCGTCAGATACGCAGTATTTT. The chain recombines TRBV5-1 with TRBJ2-3, with 12 nucleotides matching TRBD2. With 0 bases clipped from V and 4 bases from J, the junction kept 6 bases outside the gene matches. This CDR3 region has 17 residues. CDR1 and CDR2 (germline): SGHRS, YFSETQ. Complete variable domain (other parts from reference TRBV5-1 and TRBJ2-3): KAGVTQTPRYLIKTRGQQVTLSCSPISGHRSVSWYQQTPGQGLQFLFEYFSETQRNKGNFPGRFSGRQFSNSRSEMNVSTLELGDSALYLCASSLELAGGPSDTQYFGPGTRLTVL.

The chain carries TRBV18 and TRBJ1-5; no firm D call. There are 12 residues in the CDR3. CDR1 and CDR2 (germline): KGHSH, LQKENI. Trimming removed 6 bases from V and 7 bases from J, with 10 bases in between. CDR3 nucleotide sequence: TGTGCCAGCTCTCGGGGTAGGCAGCCCCAGCATTTT. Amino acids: CASSRGRQPQHF.

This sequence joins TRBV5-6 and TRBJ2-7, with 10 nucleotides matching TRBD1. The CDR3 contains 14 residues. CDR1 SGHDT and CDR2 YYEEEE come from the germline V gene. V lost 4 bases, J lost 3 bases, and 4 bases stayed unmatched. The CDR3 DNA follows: TGTGCCAGCAGCCCGGGACAGGGGTACTACGAGCAGTACTTC. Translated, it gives CASSPGQGYYEQYF. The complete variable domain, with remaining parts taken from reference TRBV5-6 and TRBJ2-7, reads DAGVTQSPTHLIKTRGQQVTLRCSPKSGHDTVSWYQQALGQGPQFIFQYYEEEERQRGNFPDRFSGHQFPNYSSELNVNALLLGDSALYLCASSPGQGYYEQYFGPGTRLTVT.

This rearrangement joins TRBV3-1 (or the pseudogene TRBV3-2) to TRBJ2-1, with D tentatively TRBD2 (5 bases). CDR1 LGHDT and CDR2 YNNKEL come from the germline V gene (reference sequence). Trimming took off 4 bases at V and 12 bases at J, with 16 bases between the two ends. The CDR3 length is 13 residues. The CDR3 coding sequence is TGTGCCAGCAGCCCTCGAGACCTGAGCGGGCAGTTCTTC. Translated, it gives CASSPRDLSGQFF.

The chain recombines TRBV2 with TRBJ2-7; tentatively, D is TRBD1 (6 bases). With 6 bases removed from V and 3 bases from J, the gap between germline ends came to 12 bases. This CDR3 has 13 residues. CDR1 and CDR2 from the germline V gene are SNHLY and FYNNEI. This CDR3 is CASRDDRSYEQYF. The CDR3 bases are TGTGCCAGCAGGGATGACAGGAGCTACGAGCAGTACTTC.

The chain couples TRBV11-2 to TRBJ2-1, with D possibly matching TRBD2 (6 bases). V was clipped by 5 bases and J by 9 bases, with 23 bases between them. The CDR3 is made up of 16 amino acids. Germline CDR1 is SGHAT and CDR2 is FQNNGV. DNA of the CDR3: TGTGCCAGCAGCCCACACCGCGGACTATCGGTCTTTGAGCAGTTCTTC. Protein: CASSPHRGLSVFEQFF.

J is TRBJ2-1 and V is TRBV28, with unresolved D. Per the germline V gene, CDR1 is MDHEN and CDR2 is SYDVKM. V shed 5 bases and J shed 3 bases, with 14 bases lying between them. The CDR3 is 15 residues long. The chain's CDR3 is CASSTRRPGYNEQFF. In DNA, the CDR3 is TGTGCCAGCAGTACACGCAGACCAGGCTACAATGAGCAGTTCTTC.

In DNA, the CDR3 is TGTGCCAGCAGTGAAGGGACTACGTTGAACACTGAAGCTTTCTTT. It specifies CASSEGTTLNTEAFF. The V and J genes are TRBV6-1 and TRBJ1-1; no clear D. This CDR3 is built from 15 residues. Germline CDR1 and CDR2: MNHNS and SASEGT. The germline V and J ends were trimmed by 1 base and 0 bases, with 9 bases remaining between them.

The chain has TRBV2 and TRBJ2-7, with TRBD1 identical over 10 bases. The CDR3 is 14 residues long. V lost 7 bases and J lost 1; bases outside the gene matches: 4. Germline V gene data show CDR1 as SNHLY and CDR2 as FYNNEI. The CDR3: CASIRDRGSYEQYF. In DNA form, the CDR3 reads TGTGCCAGCATCCGGGACAGGGGATCCTACGAGCAGTACTTC.

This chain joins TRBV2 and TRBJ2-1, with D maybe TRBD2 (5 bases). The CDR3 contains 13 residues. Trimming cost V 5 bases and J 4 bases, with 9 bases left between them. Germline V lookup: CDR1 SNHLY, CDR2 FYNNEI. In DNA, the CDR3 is TGTGCCAGCAGTCCTCGGAGGTACAATGAGCAGTTCTTC. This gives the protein CASSPRRYNEQFF. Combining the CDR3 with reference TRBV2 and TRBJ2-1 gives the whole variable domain EPEVTQTPSHQVTQMGQEVILRCVPISNHLYFYWYRQILGQKVEFLVSFYNNEISEKSEIFDDQFSVERPDGSNFTLKIRSTKLEDSAMYFCASSPRRYNEQFFGPGTRLTVL.

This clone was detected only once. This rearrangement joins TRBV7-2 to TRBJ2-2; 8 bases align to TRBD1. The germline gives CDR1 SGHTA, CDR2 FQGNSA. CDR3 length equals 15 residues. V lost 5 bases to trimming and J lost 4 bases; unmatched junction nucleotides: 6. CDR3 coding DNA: TGTGCCAGCAGCATTACAGGGGGATCCACCGGGGAGCTGTTTTTT. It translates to CASSITGGSTGELFF.

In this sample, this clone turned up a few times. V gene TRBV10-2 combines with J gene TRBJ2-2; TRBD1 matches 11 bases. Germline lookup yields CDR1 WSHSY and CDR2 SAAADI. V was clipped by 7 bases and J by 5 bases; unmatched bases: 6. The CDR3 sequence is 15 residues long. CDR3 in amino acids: CASKGQGALTGELFF. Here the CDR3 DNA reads TGCGCCAGCAAAGGACAGGGGGCACTGACCGGGGAGCTGTTTTTT.

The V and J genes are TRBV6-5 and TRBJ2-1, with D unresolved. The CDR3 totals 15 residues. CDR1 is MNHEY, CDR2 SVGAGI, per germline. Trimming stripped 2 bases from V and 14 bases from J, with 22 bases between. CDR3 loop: CASSYGRELPKLEFF. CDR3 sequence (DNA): TGTGCCAGCAGTTACGGTCGTGAACTCCCCAAATTGGAGTTCTTC.

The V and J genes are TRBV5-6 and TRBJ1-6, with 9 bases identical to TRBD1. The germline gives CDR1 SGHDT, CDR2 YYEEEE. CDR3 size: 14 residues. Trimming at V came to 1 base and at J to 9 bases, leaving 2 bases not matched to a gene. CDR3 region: CASSLHRGPSPLHF. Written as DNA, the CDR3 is TGTGCCAGCAGCTTGCACAGGGGGCCTTCACCCCTCCACTTT.

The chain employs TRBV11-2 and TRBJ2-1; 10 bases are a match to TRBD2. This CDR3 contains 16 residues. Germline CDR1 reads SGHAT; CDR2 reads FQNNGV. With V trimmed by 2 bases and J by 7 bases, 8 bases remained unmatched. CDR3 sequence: CASSLRLLAGINEQFF. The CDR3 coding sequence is TGTGCCAGCAGCTTAAGGTTACTAGCGGGAATAAATGAGCAGTTCTTC.

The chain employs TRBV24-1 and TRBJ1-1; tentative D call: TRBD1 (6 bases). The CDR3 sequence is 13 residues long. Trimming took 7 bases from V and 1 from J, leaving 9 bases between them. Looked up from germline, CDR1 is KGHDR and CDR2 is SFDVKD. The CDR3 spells CATRGTPNTEAFF. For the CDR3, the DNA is TGTGCCACCAGAGGGACACCGAACACTGAAGCTTTCTTT.

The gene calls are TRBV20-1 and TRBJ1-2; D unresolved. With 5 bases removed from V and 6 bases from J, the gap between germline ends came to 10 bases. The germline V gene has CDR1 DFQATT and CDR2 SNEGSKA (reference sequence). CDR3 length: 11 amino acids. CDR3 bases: TGCAGTGCTTCTCGACTGGATGGCTACACCTTC. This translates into CSASRLDGYTF.

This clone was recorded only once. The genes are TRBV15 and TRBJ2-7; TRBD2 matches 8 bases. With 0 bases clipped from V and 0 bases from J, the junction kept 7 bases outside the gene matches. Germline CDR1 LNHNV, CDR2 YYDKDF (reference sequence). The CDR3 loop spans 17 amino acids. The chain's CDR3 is CATSRDLGLGASYEQYF. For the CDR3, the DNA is TGTGCCACCAGCAGAGATCTGGGACTAGGGGCCTCCTACGAGCAGTACTTC.

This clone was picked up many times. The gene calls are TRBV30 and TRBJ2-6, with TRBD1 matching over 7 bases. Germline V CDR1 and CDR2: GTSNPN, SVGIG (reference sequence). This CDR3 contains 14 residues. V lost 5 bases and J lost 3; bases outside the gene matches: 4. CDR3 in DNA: TGTGCCTGGGGTCAGGGGGATGGGGCCAACGTCCTGACTTTC. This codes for CAWGQGDGANVLTF.

The CDR3 loop is CASRFYWSGGSATNEKLFF. The CDR3 DNA sequence: TGTGCCAGCAGATTTTATTGGTCGGGTGGATCTGCAACTAATGAAAAACTGTTTTTT. The rearrangement joins TRBV5-5 to TRBJ1-4; D gene uncertain. This CDR3 has 19 residues. Germline V gene data show CDR1 as SGHKS and CDR2 as YYEKEE (reference sequence). V lost 5 bases and J 0 bases, leaving 23 bases between the germline ends.

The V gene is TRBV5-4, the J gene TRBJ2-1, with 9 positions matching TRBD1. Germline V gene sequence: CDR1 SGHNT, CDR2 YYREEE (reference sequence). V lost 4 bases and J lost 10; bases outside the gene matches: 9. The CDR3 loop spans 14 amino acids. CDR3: CASSLDRGSREQFF. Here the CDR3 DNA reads TGTGCCAGCAGCCTGGACAGGGGATCGAGGGAGCAGTTCTTC.

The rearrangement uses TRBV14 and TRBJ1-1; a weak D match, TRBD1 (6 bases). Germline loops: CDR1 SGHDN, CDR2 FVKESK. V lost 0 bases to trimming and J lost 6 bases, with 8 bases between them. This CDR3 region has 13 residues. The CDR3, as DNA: TGTGCCAGCAGCCAAGAACAGGGCTCTGAAGCTTTCTTT. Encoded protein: CASSQEQGSEAFF.

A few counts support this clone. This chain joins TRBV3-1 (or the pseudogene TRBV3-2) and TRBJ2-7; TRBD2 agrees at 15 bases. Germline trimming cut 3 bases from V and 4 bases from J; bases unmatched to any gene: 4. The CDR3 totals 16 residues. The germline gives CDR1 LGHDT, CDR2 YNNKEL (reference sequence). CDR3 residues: CASSHGLAGGPYEQYF. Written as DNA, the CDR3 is TGTGCCAGCAGCCATGGACTAGCGGGAGGGCCGTACGAGCAGTACTTC.

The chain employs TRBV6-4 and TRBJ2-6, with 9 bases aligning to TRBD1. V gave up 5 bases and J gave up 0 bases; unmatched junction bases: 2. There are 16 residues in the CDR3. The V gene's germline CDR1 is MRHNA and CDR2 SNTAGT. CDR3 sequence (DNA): TGTGCCAGCAGTCAGGACAGGGGCTCTGGGGCCAACGTCCTGACTTTC. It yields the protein CASSQDRGSGANVLTF.

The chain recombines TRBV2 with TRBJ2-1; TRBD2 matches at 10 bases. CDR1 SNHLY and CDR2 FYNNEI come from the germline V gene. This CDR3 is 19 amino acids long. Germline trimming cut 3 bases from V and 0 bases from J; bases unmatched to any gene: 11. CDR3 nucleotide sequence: TGTGCCAGCAGTGAGCTAGCGGGAGTCACCCTCAGCTCCTACAATGAGCAGTTCTTC. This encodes CASSELAGVTLSSYNEQFF.